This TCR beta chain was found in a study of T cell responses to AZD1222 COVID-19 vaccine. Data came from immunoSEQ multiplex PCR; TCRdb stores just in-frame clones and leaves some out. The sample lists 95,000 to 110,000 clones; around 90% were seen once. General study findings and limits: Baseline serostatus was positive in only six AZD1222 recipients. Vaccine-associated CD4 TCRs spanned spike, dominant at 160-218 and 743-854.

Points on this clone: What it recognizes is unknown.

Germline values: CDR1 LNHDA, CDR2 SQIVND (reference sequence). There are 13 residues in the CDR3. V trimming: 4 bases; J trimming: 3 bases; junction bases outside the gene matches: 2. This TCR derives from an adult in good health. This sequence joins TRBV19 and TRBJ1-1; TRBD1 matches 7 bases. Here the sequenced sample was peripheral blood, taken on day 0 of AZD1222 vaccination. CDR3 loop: CASSNRGDTEAFF. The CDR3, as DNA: TGTGCCAGTAGTAACAGGGGTGACACTGAAGCTTTCTTT.